Only a few counts were recorded for the clone carrying this TCR beta chain. Amplification of TCR beta CDR3 regions was performed using RNA transcripts as template. When the TCR CDR3 underwent first-round RT-PCR, the HTBI primer set was used. TCRdb reanalysed the multiplex PCR reads using MiXCR and keeps one entry per CDR3 protein. This repertoire shows about 130,000 distinct CDR3 sequences, around 20% found once; its top ten account for 67%. With a duration under 2 months, the hyperthyroidism was newly diagnosed in patients aged 18 to 65. Based on clinical symptoms, serum thyroxine and TRAb, thyroid ultrasound and orbital computed tomography, diagnoses were reached. This sample is part of a study of T cells in Graves' hyperthyroidism and ophthalmopathy. The receptor was isolated from a woman in her forties or fifties with Graves' hyperthyroidism that later progressed to Graves' ophthalmopathy. Sequencing was carried out using blood.

The CDR3 DNA follows: TGTGCCAGCACCCTCGGACTGGCGGGGGAAAAACTGTTTTTT. This translates into CASTLGLAGEKLFF. The chain joins TRBV2 to TRBJ1-4; D not resolved. V lost 7 bases and J 8 bases, leaving 17 bases between the germline ends. This CDR3 comprises 14 residues. Germline assignment: CDR1 SNHLY and CDR2 FYNNEI.